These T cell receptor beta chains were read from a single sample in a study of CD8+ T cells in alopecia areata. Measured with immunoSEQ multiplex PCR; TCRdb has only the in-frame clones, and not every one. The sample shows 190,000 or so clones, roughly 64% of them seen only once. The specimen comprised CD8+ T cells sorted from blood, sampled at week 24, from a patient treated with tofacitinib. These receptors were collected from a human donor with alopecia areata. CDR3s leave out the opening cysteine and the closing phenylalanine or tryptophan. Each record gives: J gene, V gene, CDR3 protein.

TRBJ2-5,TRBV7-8,ASSLGVFQETQY
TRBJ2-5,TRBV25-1,ATLIPGEAEETQY
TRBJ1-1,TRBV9,ASSVVGPPRAEAF
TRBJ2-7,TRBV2,ASSPGTGYEQY
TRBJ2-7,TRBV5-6,ASTGFRTYEQY
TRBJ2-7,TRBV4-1,ASSQGPSPDHFYEQY
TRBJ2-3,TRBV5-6,ASSFTGTMTDTQY
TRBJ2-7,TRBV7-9,ASSWGSGTSSYEQY
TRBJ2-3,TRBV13,ASSLEDTDTQY
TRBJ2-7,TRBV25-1,ASSHPGTSVHPEQY
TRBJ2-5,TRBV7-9,ASTSWFSETQY
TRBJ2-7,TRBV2,ASSPTASSYEQY
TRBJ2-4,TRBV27,ASSLGVAKNIQY
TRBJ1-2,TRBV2,ASSDRGLGYT
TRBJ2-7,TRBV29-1,SVEDRTGYEQY
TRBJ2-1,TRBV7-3,ASSLSGTGGHEQF
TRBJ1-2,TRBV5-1,ASSLASAVITSYGYT
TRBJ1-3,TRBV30,AWSDRSSGNTIY
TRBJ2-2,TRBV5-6,ATGDISNTGELF
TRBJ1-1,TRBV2,ATTPGGPEAF
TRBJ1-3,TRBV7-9,ASTSPDRGAGNTIY
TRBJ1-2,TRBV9,ASSSSGRGGYGYT
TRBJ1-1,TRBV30,AWSVTENTEAF
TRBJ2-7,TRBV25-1,ASSYTYEQY
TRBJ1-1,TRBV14,ASSQDTWGTEDTEAF
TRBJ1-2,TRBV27,ASSSGGPGLHGYT
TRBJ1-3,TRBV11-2,ASSGGTGGASGNTIY
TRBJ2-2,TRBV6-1,ASTHAGPWELF
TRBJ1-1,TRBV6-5,ASSYVGEGTEAF
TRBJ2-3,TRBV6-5,ASRTPTDTQY
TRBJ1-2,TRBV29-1,SAGQGGNYGYT
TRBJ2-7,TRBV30,AWSGGTGFYEQY
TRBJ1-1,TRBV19,ASSMGEFTEAF
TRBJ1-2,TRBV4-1,ASQGRRGYT
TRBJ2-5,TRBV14,ASSQTERSQETQY
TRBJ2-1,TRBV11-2,ASSYRTSGGDNEQF
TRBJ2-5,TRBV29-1,SVDGGGPRETQY
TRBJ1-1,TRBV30,AWSAPGVGHSEAF
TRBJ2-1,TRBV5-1,ASSPSGGAKNEQF
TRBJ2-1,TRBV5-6,ATTSGGYNEQF
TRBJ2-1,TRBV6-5,ASTQAQNNEQF
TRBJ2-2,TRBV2,ASSEGPLLGELF
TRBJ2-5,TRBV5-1,ASSLARDRDGRETQY
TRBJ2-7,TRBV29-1,SVEEVPYEQY
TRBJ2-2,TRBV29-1,SVDRGTGELF
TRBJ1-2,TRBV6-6,ASSYSTPGTEYGYT
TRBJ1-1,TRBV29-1,SVDISSREAF
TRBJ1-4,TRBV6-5,ASRKQARGREKLF
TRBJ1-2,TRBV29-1,SVWGDAYGYT
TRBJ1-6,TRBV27,ASSTQLNSPLH
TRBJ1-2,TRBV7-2,ASSLVEGDGYT
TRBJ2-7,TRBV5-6,ASSLGAYEQY
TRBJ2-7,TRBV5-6,ASSPGSISYEQY
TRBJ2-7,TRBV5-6,ASSLMQSSYEQY
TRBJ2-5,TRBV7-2,ASRPSQETQY
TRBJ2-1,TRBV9,ASSDGNEQF
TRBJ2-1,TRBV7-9,ASSDGTHSYNEQF